The clone carrying this TCR beta chain appeared a few times. The antigen is not known. The source of the sample is a study of beta chain features in type 1 diabetes. Turning to the study itself: Patients and healthy donors were similar in age, gender and cell yields.

Expressed TCRB transcripts were sequenced after all isolated RNA was converted to cDNA. Sequenced naive, central memory and regulatory T cell samples produced an average of about 3.6 million reads. Measured with immunoSEQ multiplex PCR; TCRdb has only the in-frame clones, and not every one. In the table there are 350,000 to 450,000 clones, less than 15% of which are singletons. General study results and limits: Researchers reported that naive, central memory and Treg TCRB repertoires appeared more similar in patients than in healthy donors.

One heparinised blood draw averaging approximately 0.11 L was given by each donor. The sample comprised naive CD4+ T cells from blood. This sequence originates from a woman aged 18-29 years in good health.

The CDR3 coding sequence is TGTGCCAGCAGTTTAAACGGGGGCTACGAGCAGTACTTC. It encodes CASSLNGGYEQYF. This chain joins TRBV27 and TRBJ2-7, with D perhaps TRBD2 (6 bases). Trimming pared 2 bases from V and 3 bases from J, leaving 8 bases between. From germline, CDR1 is MNHEY and CDR2 SMNVEV (reference sequence). The CDR3 contains 13 residues.